These T cell receptor beta chains were read from a single sample in a study of neoadjuvant nivolumab and ipilimumab in lung cancer. This table comes from immunoSEQ multiplex PCR, and its TCRdb copy is limited to in-frame clones, with some not included. The table lists 25,000 to 30,000 clones, about 83% of them singletons. This material consisted of tumor tissue, taken after neoadjuvant nivolumab, alone or with ipilimumab, at or shortly before surgery. The receptor set was obtained from an adult with non-small cell lung cancer. CDR3s include the opening cysteine and the closing phenylalanine or tryptophan. The D gene is left open where the match is weak. Size tells how often a clone was seen (once, few, many) or the class of an expanded clone, and some rows leave it out.

J	D	size	V	DNA	CDR3
TRBJ2-1	NA	NA	TRBV5-6	TGTGCCAGCAGCTTGGAACTACTCGGAGTAGATGAGCAGTTCTTC	CASSLELLGVDEQFF
TRBJ1-5	TRBD1	few	TRBV7-9	TGTGCCAGCAGCTCATCCGGACAGGGGGCAGGACAGCCCCAGCATTTT	CASSSSGQGAGQPQHF
TRBJ2-1	NA	few	TRBV7-8	TGTGCCAGCAGCTTCATTTCCATTGGGGGGTCAGGGCAGTTCTTC	CASSFISIGGSGQFF
TRBJ2-3	NA	NA	TRBV7-2	TGTGCCAGCAGCTTTAGGTGGGAGTACACAGATACGCAGTATTTT	CASSFRWEYTDTQYF
TRBJ1-1	NA	NA	TRBV7-6	TGTGCCAGCAGCGGGGGCAGGGGCACTGAAGCTTTCTTT	CASSGGRGTEAFF
TRBJ1-5	NA	few	TRBV2	TGTGCCAGCAGTCGGACAGCTCAAGATCAGCCCCAGCATTTT	CASSRTAQDQPQHF
TRBJ1-2	NA	NA	TRBV7-2	TGTGCCAGCAGCTTAGCGGAGTTTTTATATGGCTACACCTTC	CASSLAEFLYGYTF
TRBJ1-1	NA	NA	TRBV2	TGTGCCAGCAGTGACGGGACAAAGAACACTGAAGCTTTCTTT	CASSDGTKNTEAFF
TRBJ2-5	TRBD2	NA	TRBV5-1	TGCGCCAGCAGCTTGGGGCCGACTAGCGCCAAAGAGACCCAGTACTTC	CASSLGPTSAKETQYF
TRBJ2-1	NA	NA	TRBV30	TGTGCCTGGAGTGTACCGGGCAGGGGATACAATGAGCAGTTCTTC	CAWSVPGRGYNEQFF
TRBJ2-3	NA	NA	TRBV18	TGTGCCAGCTCAGCCACAGATACGCAGTATTTT	CASSATDTQYF
TRBJ2-5	NA	NA	TRBV7-2	TGTGCCAGCAGCGACGTACCCCAAGAGACCCAGTACTTC	CASSDVPQETQYF
TRBJ1-5	NA	NA	TRBV6-5	TGTGCCAGCAGCCCCGACAGTCACGATCAGCCCCAGCATTTT	CASSPDSHDQPQHF
TRBJ2-7	NA	NA	TRBV5-6	TGTGCCAGCAGCCAACCTTACGACGAGCAGTACTTC	CASSQPYDEQYF
TRBJ2-5	TRBD1	NA	TRBV7-9	TGTGCCAGCAACCGACAGGGGAACGCGGGAGAGACCCAGTACTTC	CASNRQGNAGETQYF
TRBJ2-3	NA	NA	TRBV7-2	TGTGCCAGCAGCTCTACAGATACGCAGTATTTT	CASSSTDTQYF
TRBJ2-3	NA	once	TRBV7-9	TGTGCCAGCAGTCTTAGTGGAGATACGCAGTATTTT	CASSLSGDTQYF
TRBJ2-1	TRBD2	NA	TRBV6-6	TGTGCCAGCAGGCCCGGGACTAGCGGTTACAATGAGCAGTTCTTC	CASRPGTSGYNEQFF
TRBJ2-5	TRBD2	NA	TRBV28	TGTGCCAGCAGTTTCGCTAGCGGGGGGCCGGCGACCCAGTACTTC	CASSFASGGPATQYF
TRBJ1-5	NA	NA	TRBV28	TGTGCCAGCAGAGAAAGGGGGTCCACTCAGCCCCAGCATTTT	CASRERGSTQPQHF
TRBJ2-7	NA	NA	TRBV21-1	TGTGCCAGCAGCAAGGGTCCCACCTACGAGCAGTACTTC	CASSKGPTYEQYF
TRBJ2-5	NA	NA	TRBV7-9	TGTGCCAGCAGCTTATTCGGGGAGGAGACCCAGTACTTC	CASSLFGEETQYF
TRBJ2-3	NA	few	TRBV11-2	TGTGCCAGCAGCTTAAATCCCGGCAGCACAGATACGCAGTATTTT	CASSLNPGSTDTQYF
TRBJ2-1	NA	NA	TRBV5-1	TGCGCCAGCAGCTTGGGCTTGATAAATGAGCAGTTCTTC	CASSLGLINEQFF
TRBJ1-3	TRBD1	NA	TRBV4-3	TGCGCCAGCAGCCAAGATCGGACAGGGAACGGAAACACCATATATTTT	CASSQDRTGNGNTIYF